This TCR beta chain emerged from a study of blood T cell repertoires in COVID-19. Overall study context: Acute and convalescent COVID-19 specimens originated in the United States, Italy and Spain. Sample material is recorded as cDNA or gDNA derived from T cells, B-cell-depleted T cells, or PBMCs.

Original processing methods: For nucleated cells, counts were estimated from reference gene primer amplification. The protocol was immunoSEQ multiplex PCR, while the TCRdb copy is restricted to in-frame clones and leaves out a portion. The V and J calls and clone size are taken from that table; D and trimming were inferred from the DNA. The table includes about 230,000 clones, roughly 88% detected once. Germline V CDR1 and CDR2: GTSNPN, SVGIG (reference sequence). The CDR3 consists of 14 residues. Trimming left V 7 bases short and J 3 bases short, with 15 bases between. The sequenced material came from peripheral blood. V usage is TRBV30 and J usage is TRBJ2-2, with a possible D match to TRBD2 (6 bases). This TCR was sampled from a man in his forties or fifties with acute or convalescent COVID-19. As DNA, the CDR3 is TGTGCCTATACTAGATGGGGGGACACCGGGGAGCTGTTTTTT. Its translation is CAYTRWGDTGELFF.